The entry below gives a single TCR beta chain sequence along with its context. Its antigen is still unknown. This sequence may be a read error, since a much larger clone differs from it by one base. The library was generated by 5' RACE. These reads were obtained on an Illumina HiSeq 2000. Template switching added a universal primer binding site, and the final cDNA carried a unique molecular identifier that allowed TCR cDNA molecules to be counted accurately. Specific primers in the conserved constant-segment region were used to synthesize first-strand cDNA for the TCR alpha and beta chains. To control for contamination, every cDNA library was double barcoded, receiving both a SMART-Mk sample barcode and Illumina barcodes. TruSeq adapter sequences, together with Illumina sample barcodes, were added in two successive PCR steps. Sequencing of the TCR alpha and beta cDNA libraries was done on the Illumina HiSeq platform using custom primers. Regarding the original processing steps: MiGEC was used to process raw reads and extract unique molecular identifiers, and MiXCR was used to find CDR3 positions. Recombination models were inferred per individual with the repgenHMM and IGoR tools using an EM algorithm. Shared clonotypes were analyzed with the tcR package in R, and sharing was normalized by the product of cloneset sizes. Out-of-frame nonproductive sequences were analyzed to study raw recombination free of thymic and clonal selection effects. The public sequencing data were trimmed at Q25 with fastp and processed into clonotypes with MiXCR by TCRdb, which kept only in-frame beta chains. A single entry per CDR3 protein holds the most common genes and DNA from its merged rows. The V and J calls follow TCRdb's processing rather than the paper's. In all, the sample holds 260,000 or so distinct CDR3 sequences, and 6% to 8.5% of those were seen once. The ten largest clones take up over 5% of the sample.

Every donor in the study was a healthy Caucasian. The twin cohort comprised three pairs of female monozygotic twins, all aged roughly 18 to 29 years. CD4+ and CD8+ T cell populations were isolated with positive isolation kits from Invitrogen. This sample was included in a study of identical twins (dated by TCRdb to the mid-2010s). About the full investigation: TCR alpha and beta repertoires from monozygotic twins, unrelated adults of various ages and cord blood were deep-sequenced to test whether fetal clonotypes persist. To rule out contamination, replicate twin experiments were performed at different times with different library preparation protocols. Study-wide conclusions, independent of this receptor: Out-of-frame TCR alpha sharing in monozygotic twins was systematically underestimated by recombination models, whereas sharing between unrelated individuals was in agreement with the recombination models. Excess twin sharing in beta out-of-frame sequences was weaker because fewer shared sequences lowered the signal-to-noise ratio. Compared with coincidental sharing between unrelated individuals, out-of-frame TCR alpha sequences shared between twins showed an excess of sequences with low generation probability. Because the same donors could not be followed over many years, the conclusions relied on cross-sectional statistical analysis. Abundant cord blood beta clonotypes carried fewer insertions; young adult naive repertoires showed a weaker similar trend, while memory repertoires showed none. Zero-insertion analyses could be partly confounded by invariant T cells such as MAIT and iNKT, although diverse VJ usage argued against such confounding for most clonotypes.

These same data were also listed under a study on yellow fever vaccine responses in identical twins. The second paper further reports: According to the authors, in identical twins the way T cells responded to vaccination appeared partly convergent and partly personalized. Focusing on identical twins, the study followed the T cell clones that responded to the vaccine, and did so with precision.

The clonotype was recovered from a woman between 18 and 30 years old in good health. Source material: CD8+ T cells sorted from blood.

The CDR3 protein sequence reads: CVTSRDTLQGAVTGELFF. The DNA reads as follows: TGTGTCACCAGCAGAGACACGTTACAGGGGGCGGTCACCGGGGAGCTGTTTTTT. Recombination joined TRBV15 with TRBJ2-2, with TRBD1 matching 9 junction bases. Spanning cysteine to phenylalanine, the CDR3 consists of 18 amino acids. Only the CDR3 DNA is retained, 54 bases long and in frame from the first base. The germline V gene (reference sequence) gives CDR1 as LNHNV and CDR2 as YYDKDF.